This TCR beta chain was identified during a study of CD8 T cells in Susac syndrome. Study-level results: The total CD8+ repertoires yielded 15 to 20 Susac-specific public clones and the CD8+ TEMRA repertoires yielded about five. Clonal CD8+ expansion in Susac was highest in TEMRA cells and active patients.

The RNA input was about 0.5 to 1 ug, and it was reverse transcribed with random hexamers. Amplification of TCR beta CDR3 was carried out by immunoSEQ multiplex PCR, which covered 54 Vbeta and 13 Jbeta segments. TCRdb re-called the immunoSEQ multiplex PCR reads through MiXCR, storing one row per CDR3 protein. The sample lists roughly 80,000 distinct CDR3 sequences, 94% occurring once. TCR beta sequences were obtained from blood CD8+ and CD4+ T cells. Worth noting for this clonotype: Its antigen is currently unknown.

V dropped 1 base and J dropped 2; count of bases not matched to a gene: 2. The germline V gene encodes CDR1 SGHNT and CDR2 YYREEE (reference sequence). This CDR3 is 14 amino acids long. Sequenced sample: CD8+ T cells from PBMCs. The V call is TRBV5-4, the J call TRBJ2-5; 7 bases fit TRBD2. The receptor was derived from a human donor with Susac syndrome. CDR3 sequence reads: CASSLRRGQETQYF. The CDR3 nucleotides read TGTGCCAGCAGCTTGAGGCGGGGGCAAGAGACCCAGTACTTC.